These 26 T cell receptor beta chains share one sample of origin, sequenced in a study of cytomegalovirus exposure and HLA in healthy donors (dated by TCRdb to 2015 to 2018). The library was prepared using the immunoSEQ multiplex PCR assay. A mixture of 60 forward primers for TCR Vbeta segments and 13 reverse primers for TCR Jbeta segments was used in the multiplex PCR. Drawn from immuneACCESS, this table holds only the in-frame rearrangements with V and J called that TCRdb kept. Clones are partly lost; checked studies trace under half to an unresolved V gene and leave the rest unexplained. In this sample the table shows some 150,000 clones, around 80% of which occur a single time. In total, the top ten clones hold roughly 3.2% of the sample. The sequenced sample was PBMCs. These receptors all come from a man aged 18 to 30 in good health and CMV-seropositive.

The rearrangement links TRBV7-9 to TRBJ1-4; 7 bases match TRBD1. This CDR3 region has 19 residues. After removal of 5 bases from V and 6 bases from J, the junction contained 21 bases not matched to a gene. Germline V gives CDR1 SEHNR, CDR2 FQNEAQ (reference sequence). The CDR3 bases are TGTGCCAGCAGCCGGATGAGGACAGGCGTAGGGTTGCAAGATGAAAAACTGTTTTTT. Translated: CASSRMRTGVGLQDEKLFF.

This chain joins TRBV6-5 and TRBJ2-3, with TRBD2 matching over 9 bases. From germline, CDR1 is MNHEY and CDR2 SVGAGI. CDR3 size: 14 residues. Trimming at V came to 4 bases and at J to 4 bases, leaving 3 bases not matched to a gene. The CDR3 coding sequence is TGTGCCAGCAGTTTAGCGGGAGAGGCAGATACGCAGTATTTT. This sequence encodes CASSLAGEADTQYF.

This clone was counted a few times. This chain connects TRBV5-1 to TRBJ1-4; the D gene is possibly TRBD1 (6 bases). The CDR3 is 15 residues long. Between the trimmed V and J ends, which lost 0 bases and 4 bases, there was a span of 10 bases. Germline loops: CDR1 SGHRS, CDR2 YFSETQ. CDR3 DNA sequence: TGCGCCAGCAGCTTGGTTGGACAGCTTAATGAAAAACTGTTTTTT. As protein: CASSLVGQLNEKLFF.

V usage is TRBV2 and J usage is TRBJ2-7; maybe TRBD2 (6 bases). Trimming stripped 1 base from V and 2 bases from J, with 6 bases between. CDR1 is SNHLY and CDR2 is FYNNEI in the germline V gene. This CDR3 region has 13 residues. The CDR3 DNA is TGTGCCAGCAGTGAAGGGACTACCTACGAGCAGTACTTC. Its protein product is CASSEGTTYEQYF.

The chain links TRBV7-3 to TRBJ2-1; TRBD2 aligns across 9 bases. From germline, CDR1 is SGHTA and CDR2 FQGTGA. V lost 1 base and J lost 4; bases outside the gene matches: 8. The CDR3 is 17 residues long. This chain's CDR3 is CASSLMAGTSFYNEQFF. DNA of the CDR3: TGTGCCAGCAGCTTAATGGCCGGGACTAGCTTTTACAATGAGCAGTTCTTC.

The chain carries TRBV4-1 and TRBJ2-2; D is possibly TRBD2 (6 bases). Germline assignment: CDR1 MGHRA and CDR2 YSYEKL. V shed 6 bases and J shed 7 bases, with 27 bases lying between them. The CDR3 covers 18 residues. In nucleotides, the CDR3 is TGCGCCAGCAGTCCAAGGGTCGTAAGGAGGGGAAGTGGCGGGGAGCTGTTTTTT. Translation gives CASSPRVVRRGSGGELFF.

The CDR3 reads CASSPQPGQGTDTQYF. The DNA for the CDR3 is TGCGCCAGCAGCCCACAACCGGGACAGGGCACAGATACGCAGTATTTT. V and J are TRBV4-1 and TRBJ2-3; 8 bases are shared with TRBD1. The CDR3 is 16 amino acids. V shed 4 bases and J 1 base; nucleotides not matched to a gene: 7. In germline, CDR1 is MGHRA, CDR2 YSYEKL.

The gene calls are TRBV5-8 and TRBJ2-2; 7 nucleotides line up with TRBD1. Per the germline V gene, CDR1 is SGHTS and CDR2 is YDEGEE. The CDR3 covers 15 residues. The ends lost 4 bases at V and 1 base at J; junction bases unmatched: 4. CDR3 sequence reads: CASSHRGRNTGELFF. The CDR3, as DNA: TGTGCCAGCAGCCACAGGGGTAGGAACACCGGGGAGCTGTTTTTT. Looking up the rest from reference TRBV5-8 and TRBJ2-2 gives the full variable domain: EAGVTQSPTHLIKTRGQQATLRCSPISGHTSVYWYQQALGLGLQFLLWYDEGEERNRGNFPPRFSGRQFPNYSSELNVNALELEDSALYLCASSHRGRNTGELFFGEGSRLTVL.

The chain recombines TRBV7-3 with TRBJ2-1; D not resolved. CDR3 length: 13 amino acids. Germline V gene data show CDR1 as SGHTA and CDR2 as FQGTGA. Trimming took off 1 base at V and 8 bases at J, with 9 bases between the two ends. In nucleotides, the CDR3 is TGTGCCAGCAGCTTAAATATTGTAGATGAGCAGTTCTTC. The encoded protein is CASSLNIVDEQFF.

V gene TRBV30 combines with J gene TRBJ2-3; D may be TRBD2 (6 bases). The germline V gene encodes CDR1 GTSNPN and CDR2 SVGIG (reference sequence). The CDR3 extends over 14 amino acids. Trimming removed 2 bases at V and 10 bases at J, with 19 bases between. CDR3 bases: TGTGCCTGGAGTAAAGGAGGGCTGAGTGGTTCGCAGTATTTT. This codes for CAWSKGGLSGSQYF.

This CDR3 is CASSRGQTTYEQYF. The CDR3 DNA reads TGCGCCAGCAGCCGGGGACAGACTACCTACGAGCAGTACTTC. This chain links TRBV5-1 with TRBJ2-7, with 7 bases aligning to TRBD1. The CDR3 covers 14 residues. V lost 4 bases and J lost 2; bases outside the gene matches: 6. Germline loops: CDR1 SGHRS, CDR2 YFSETQ.

The V call is TRBV4-1, the J call TRBJ2-2; 7 nucleotides line up with TRBD1. The CDR3 is 15 residues long. The germline CDR1 and CDR2 sequences are MGHRA and YSYEKL. V trimming: 4 bases; J trimming: 6 bases; junction bases outside the gene matches: 8. The CDR3 DNA is TGCGCCAGCAGCCTCCCCCTGACAGGGCCCGGGGAGCTGTTTTTT. The encoded protein is CASSLPLTGPGELFF.

The chain recombines TRBV27 with TRBJ2-7; 8 bases agree with TRBD2. Looked up from germline, CDR1 is MNHEY and CDR2 is SMNVEV (reference sequence). J gave up 3 bases and V 3 bases, and 4 bases lay outside the gene matches. The CDR3 sequence is 14 residues long. CDR3 DNA sequence: TGTGCCAGCAGTTTTGACGGGAGGGACTACGAGCAGTACTTC. This translates into CASSFDGRDYEQYF.

The J gene is TRBJ2-1, the V gene TRBV5-1; weak D call: TRBD1 (6 bases). In germline, CDR1 is SGHRS, CDR2 YFSETQ. This CDR3 is 16 amino acids long. V was pared by 1 base and J by 0 bases, with 11 bases between. CDR3 sequence: CASSLIQGSSYNEQFF. CDR3 coding DNA: TGCGCCAGCAGCTTGATACAGGGTAGCTCCTACAATGAGCAGTTCTTC.

As to this clone: Other DNA sequences in this sample translate to the same CDR3. The V and J genes are TRBV19 and TRBJ2-1; no firm D call. The germline CDR1 and CDR2 sequences are LNHDA and SQIVND (reference sequence). The CDR3 sequence is 13 residues long. V was clipped by 3 bases and J by 2 bases, with 5 bases between them. In DNA, the CDR3 is TGTGCCAGTAGTATTGGCACCTACAATGAGCAGTTCTTC. It is translated as CASSIGTYNEQFF.

The gene calls are TRBV27 and TRBJ2-3; no firm D call. V was trimmed by 7 bases and J by 6 bases, leaving 20 bases between them. The CDR3 runs 15 residues. Germline-derived CDR1 and CDR2 are MNHEY and SMNVEV (reference sequence). Written as DNA, the CDR3 is TGTGCCAGCACCCTCGATTTTACCTCCAGGGATACGCAGTATTTT. Translation gives CASTLDFTSRDTQYF.

The J gene is TRBJ2-5, the V gene TRBV4-1; weak D call: TRBD2 (6 bases). Germline V gene data show CDR1 as MGHRA and CDR2 as YSYEKL. Trimming removed 1 base from V and 3 bases from J, with 12 bases in between. The CDR3 is 15 amino acids. The CDR3 nucleotides are TGCGCCAGCAGCCAAGGGGAGGCCGGGAAAGAGACCCAGTACTTC. This encodes CASSQGEAGKETQYF.

The chain joins TRBV30 to TRBJ1-5; 7 bases align to TRBD1. CDR3 length: 13 amino acids. Germline V gives CDR1 GTSNPN, CDR2 SVGIG (reference sequence). With V trimmed by 1 base and J by 5 bases, 2 bases remained unmatched. The CDR3 reads CAWSGQGYQPQHF. The CDR3 DNA reads as TGTGCCTGGAGTGGACAGGGCTATCAGCCCCAGCATTTT.

This chain joins TRBV15 and TRBJ2-7; possible D gene TRBD1, 6 bases. Trimming took 4 bases from V and 2 from J, leaving 12 bases between them. Germline assignment: CDR1 LNHNV and CDR2 YYDKDF (reference sequence). The CDR3 extends over 14 amino acids. CDR3 bases: TGTGCCACCAGCACCCCGGGACAACCCTACGAGCAGTACTTC. It translates to CATSTPGQPYEQYF.

The CDR3 bases are TGTGCCAGCAGTTTTAGCGGTTCCTACGAGCAGTACTTC. Translating it yields CASSFSGSYEQYF. The chain has TRBV7-3 and TRBJ2-5; D perhaps matches TRBD2 (6 bases). Judging by the DNA end, TRBJ2-7 fits better; the J call may be wrong. This CDR3 has 13 amino acids. CDR1 and CDR2 (germline): SGHTA, FQGTGA.

This chain connects TRBV30 to TRBJ2-7; 10 positions match TRBD1. The CDR3 extends over 14 amino acids. V lost 2 bases, J lost 6 bases, and 7 bases stayed unmatched. The V gene's germline CDR1 is GTSNPN and CDR2 SVGIG (reference sequence). The CDR3 loop is CAWSPLGTGVEQYF. In nucleotides, the CDR3 is TGTGCCTGGAGTCCGCTAGGGACAGGGGTCGAGCAGTACTTC.

The V call is TRBV2, the J call TRBJ2-3; 11 bases align to TRBD2. Germline V gene data show CDR1 as SNHLY and CDR2 as FYNNEI. CDR3 length: 14 amino acids. V shed 7 bases and J 4 bases; nucleotides not matched to a gene: 4. The chain's CDR3 is CASNSGRAPDTQYF. The CDR3 coding sequence is TGTGCCAGCAATAGCGGGAGGGCCCCAGATACGCAGTATTTT.

V and J are TRBV6-5 and TRBJ2-7, with D uncertain. The V gene's germline CDR1 is MNHEY and CDR2 SVGAGI. Trimming removed 5 bases at V and 3 bases at J, with 11 bases between. The CDR3 loop spans 13 amino acids. Here the CDR3 reads CASSRTLRYEQYF. The CDR3 DNA is TGTGCCAGCAGTCGCACTTTGCGCTACGAGCAGTACTTC.

The chain recombines TRBV27 with TRBJ1-3; D call uncertain. Germline V lookup: CDR1 MNHEY, CDR2 SMNVEV (reference sequence). V was cut by 2 bases and J by 3 bases, with 5 bases left in between. CDR3 size: 13 residues. The CDR3 region has the DNA TGTGCCAGCAGTTTAGGCGGTGGAAACACCATATATTTT. Translating it yields CASSLGGGNTIYF.

V usage is TRBV7-8 and J usage is TRBJ2-3; TRBD2 aligns across 13 bases. Germline CDR1 reads SGHVS; CDR2 reads FQNEAQ. J was trimmed by 0 bases and V by 3 bases; bases with no gene match: 9. The CDR3 has 19 residues. The CDR3 DNA sequence: TGTGCCAGCAGCTTGACTCCCCCGGGACTAGCGGGAAGCACAGATACGCAGTATTTT. Translation: CASSLTPPGLAGSTDTQYF.

The CDR3, as DNA: TGTGCCAGCAGTCCACCCCGAGTTAAAGAGACCCAGTACTTC. This sequence encodes CASSPPRVKETQYF. The V and J genes are TRBV7-9 and TRBJ2-5; D gene uncertain. CDR1 and CDR2 from the germline V gene are SEHNR and FQNEAQ (reference sequence). The CDR3 contains 14 residues. Trimming cost V 6 bases and J 3 bases, with 14 bases left between them.